The text below deals with one T cell receptor (beta chain). CDR1 is SGHTA, CDR2 FQGNSA, per germline. This CDR3 is built from 13 residues. The junction had 3 bases not matched to a gene; V was cut back by 5 bases and J by 4 bases. The data were taken from a study of cytomegalovirus exposure and HLA in healthy donors. Data came from immunoSEQ multiplex PCR; TCRdb stores just in-frame clones and leaves some out. The sample carries about 72,000 clones, roughly 92% recorded once. The TCR was taken from a woman aged 18 to 35 in good health and CMV-seropositive. The specimen was PBMCs. The J gene is TRBJ2-3, the V gene TRBV7-2, with TRBD1 matching over 7 bases. CDR3 sequence reads: CASSPTGADTQYF. For the CDR3, the DNA is TGTGCCAGCAGCCCTACAGGGGCAGATACGCAGTATTTT. Complete variable domain (other parts from reference TRBV7-2 and TRBJ2-3): GAGVSQSPSNKVTEKGKDVELRCDPISGHTALYWYRQSLGQGLEFLIYFQGNSAPDKSGLPSDRFSAERTGGSVSTLTIQRTQQEDSAVYLCASSPTGADTQYFGPGTRLTVL.